A single sample gave rise to the 5 T cell receptor beta chains below, sequenced in a study of blood T cell repertoires in COVID-19. Sequencing was performed with immunoSEQ multiplex PCR; in TCRdb, only in-frame clones are kept and a portion is missing. The sample has 220,000 or so clones; approximately 90% are singletons. Input material: PBMCs or T cells enriched from blood (not recorded which). These receptors originate from a middle-aged man who had been exposed to COVID-19.

This clone was seen only a few times. This sequence joins TRBV29-1 and TRBJ2-7, with D perhaps matching TRBD1 (6 bases). V was pared by 5 bases and J by 5 bases, with 10 bases between. This CDR3 has 11 amino acids. Germline CDR1 SQVTM, CDR2 ANQGSEA. The CDR3 here is CSVHTGNEQYV. The CDR3 DNA is TGCAGCGTTCATACAGGGAACGAGCAGTACGTC.

The CDR3 region is CASAERGNSPLHF. The DNA of the CDR3 is TGTGCCAGTGCGGAGCGGGGAAATTCACCCCTCCACTTT. This rearrangement joins TRBV19 to TRBJ1-6; no definite D call. The CDR3 covers 13 residues. The V end lost 8 bases, the J end lost 7 bases, and 12 bases lay between the germline ends. Germline CDR1 and CDR2: LNHDA and SQIVND (reference sequence).

The J gene is TRBJ2-7, the V gene TRBV2; 8 nucleotides agree with TRBD1. V gave up 7 bases and J gave up 3 bases; unmatched junction bases: 11. Germline assignment: CDR1 SNHLY and CDR2 FYNNEI. The CDR3 is 15 amino acids. This CDR3 reads CASTKTGTGLYEQYF. CDR3 DNA sequence: TGTGCCAGCACCAAAACCGGGACAGGCCTCTACGAGCAGTACTTC.

This chain joins TRBV7-2 and TRBJ1-2, with D maybe TRBD1 (5 bases). The CDR3 has 13 residues. Germline values: CDR1 SGHTA, CDR2 FQGNSA. V was clipped by 0 bases and J by 4 bases, with 6 bases between them. The CDR3 DNA is TGTGCCAGCAGCTTAGCTGGGGCCTATGGCTACACCTTC. Translation gives CASSLAGAYGYTF.

This chain connects TRBV18 to TRBJ1-1; D ambiguous. The CDR3 spans 12 residues. Germline CDR1 and CDR2: KGHSH and LQKENI. Trimming shortened V by 3 bases and J by 1 base, and 3 bases separated the two germline ends. CDR3 region: CASSPRNTEAFF. Written as DNA, the CDR3 is TGTGCCAGCTCACCGAGGAACACTGAAGCTTTCTTT.